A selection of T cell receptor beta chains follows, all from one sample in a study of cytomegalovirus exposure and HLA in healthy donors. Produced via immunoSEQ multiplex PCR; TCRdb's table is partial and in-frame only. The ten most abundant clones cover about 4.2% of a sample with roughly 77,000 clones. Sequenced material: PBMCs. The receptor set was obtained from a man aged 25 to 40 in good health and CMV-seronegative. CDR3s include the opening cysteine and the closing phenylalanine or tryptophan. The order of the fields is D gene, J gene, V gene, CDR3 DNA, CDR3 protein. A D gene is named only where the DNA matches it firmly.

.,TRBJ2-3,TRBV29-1,TGCAGCGGGGGCCGTGCCCCATATACGCAGTATTTT,CSGGRAPYTQYF
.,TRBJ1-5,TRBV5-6,TGTGCCAGCAGCTTTTCGAAGAGTTTTGAGCCCCAGCATTTT,CASSFSKSFEPQHF
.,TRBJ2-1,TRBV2,TGTGCCAGCAGCGTGAAGTGGCGGGCGGAGCAGTTCTTC,CASSVKWRAEQFF
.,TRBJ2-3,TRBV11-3,TGTGCCAGCAGGTCAGGGGGGCTCCGGGACGCCAGCACAGATACGCAGTATTTT,CASRSGGLRDASTDTQYF
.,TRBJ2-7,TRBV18,TGTGCCAGCTCACCACCAAAACTTGGACAGCCGTACGAGCAGTACTTC,CASSPPKLGQPYEQYF
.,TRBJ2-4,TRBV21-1,TGTGCCAGCAGCAAAGTTGGGGGGGCCAAAAACATTCAGTACTTC,CASSKVGGAKNIQYF
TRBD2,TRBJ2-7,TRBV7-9,TGTGCCACTACAGGACTAGCGGGCTTCCTCCTCTACGAGCAGTACTTC,CATTGLAGFLLYEQYF
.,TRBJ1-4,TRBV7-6,TGTGCCAGCAGCTTAAATCCAGAGGGGGATCTTAATGAAAAACTGTTTTTT,CASSLNPEGDLNEKLFF
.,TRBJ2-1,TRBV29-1,TGCAGCGTTGGGGAGCGGCCCTCCCAGTTCTTC,CSVGERPSQFF
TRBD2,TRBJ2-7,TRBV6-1,TGTGCCAGCAGTGACAAATTGGGCCTAGCGGGACGCGTCCGGAGCGAGCAGTACTTC,CASSDKLGLAGRVRSEQYF
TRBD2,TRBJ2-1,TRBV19,TGTGCCAGTAGTCCCTTCGGGACTAGCGGATACAATGAGCAGTTCTTC,CASSPFGTSGYNEQFF
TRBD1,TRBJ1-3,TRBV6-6,TGTGCCAGCAGTTTTTCCGGGACAGAAACTGGAAACACCATATATTTT,CASSFSGTETGNTIYF
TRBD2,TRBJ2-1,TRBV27,TGTGCCAGCAGGGGACTAGACGGTGTTAATGAGCAGTTCTTC,CASRGLDGVNEQFF
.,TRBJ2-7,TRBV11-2,TGTGCCAGCAGCACCCGTATACAGGGATACGAGCAGTACTTC,CASSTRIQGYEQYF
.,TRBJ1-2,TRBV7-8,TGTGCCAGCAGCCGTCTGCGAGACACTAACTATGGCTACACCTTC,CASSRLRDTNYGYTF